The rows below give T cell receptor beta chains drawn from one sample of a study of CD8+CD57+ T cells in acquired aplastic anemia. One entry per CDR3 protein, called by TCRdb with MiXCR from the reads. The sample gives roughly 190,000 distinct CDR3 sequences, 48% of which show up once; over 7.5% is in the top ten. The sequencing sample was made of sorted CD4+, CD8+, or CD8+CD57+ T cells (not recorded which) from PBMCs. The receptor set was obtained from a human donor with aplastic anemia. CDR3s leave out the opening cysteine and the closing phenylalanine or tryptophan. The order of the fields is V gene, D gene, J gene, CDR3 protein. D genes are given only for firm matches.

V: TRBV30
D: -
J: TRBJ2-3
CDR3: AWSVAAYSTDTQY

V: TRBV24-1
D: -
J: TRBJ2-1
CDR3: ATSNLGGNEQF

V: TRBV9
D: -
J: TRBJ2-1
CDR3: ASSVGQGRQENEQF

V: TRBV2
D: -
J: TRBJ2-3
CDR3: ATRVGGITDTQY

V: TRBV10-2
D: -
J: TRBJ1-3
CDR3: ASSAVGNTIY

V: TRBV20-1
D: TRBD1
J: TRBJ2-7
CDR3: SATRQGVNEQY

V: TRBV20-1
D: -
J: TRBJ2-5
CDR3: SARSQRTVGETQY

V: TRBV7-8
D: TRBD2
J: TRBJ2-3
CDR3: ASSSWGLAGDGDTQY

V: TRBV5-5
D: -
J: TRBJ2-7
CDR3: ASSLVGSGPYEQY

V: TRBV27
D: -
J: TRBJ1-1
CDR3: ASSLSEGQLNTEAF

V: TRBV5-5
D: TRBD1
J: TRBJ1-1
CDR3: ASSIRGLGGMNTEAF

V: TRBV24-1
D: -
J: TRBJ1-2
CDR3: ATSGPDGYT

V: TRBV7-9
D: -
J: TRBJ2-7
CDR3: ASSSLTSSYEQY

V: TRBV29-1
D: TRBD1
J: TRBJ1-2
CDR3: SQTGWNGYT

V: TRBV19
D: TRBD2
J: TRBJ2-1
CDR3: ASSALGLAGGSLSYNEQF

V: TRBV29-1
D: -
J: TRBJ2-3
CDR3: SVHSPSTDTQY

V: TRBV12-3/TRBV12-4
D: TRBD1
J: TRBJ1-1
CDR3: ASNMRTGRTDEAF

V: TRBV9
D: -
J: TRBJ1-2
CDR3: ASPPMVYGYT

V: TRBV5-1
D: TRBD2
J: TRBJ2-5
CDR3: ASSGTSGPETQY

V: TRBV19
D: -
J: TRBJ1-5
CDR3: ASSIVDRVKQPQH

V: TRBV11-2
D: TRBD2
J: TRBJ2-3
CDR3: ASSLVSGSPPDTQY

V: TRBV9
D: -
J: TRBJ2-3
CDR3: ASSVLDSLSTDTQY